The 32 T cell receptor beta chains below were found in one sample sequenced in a study of neurological immune-mediated disorders. TCRdb passed the 5' RACE reads through MiXCR, listing each CDR3 protein once. The sample yields 95,000 or so distinct CDR3 sequences, around 3.3% seen once. The sequencing input was PBMCs. These receptors were obtained from a woman younger than 30 with multiple sclerosis.

This clonotype was counted many times. The chain links TRBV29-1 to TRBJ2-1; D is ambiguous. Germline CDR1 reads SQVTM; CDR2 reads ANQGSEA. CDR3 length: 12 amino acids. V lost 0 bases and J 4 bases, leaving 4 bases between the germline ends. The CDR3 DNA reads as TGCAGCGTTGAAGACACTTACAATGAGCAGTTCTTC. Protein sequence: CSVEDTYNEQFF.

This sequence joins TRBV5-6 and TRBJ1-1; D call uncertain. V lost 3 bases and J 5 bases, leaving 14 bases between the germline ends. The CDR3 sequence is 14 residues long. Germline V gene lookup returns CDR1 SGHDT and CDR2 YYEEEE. The CDR3 nucleotides are TGTGCCAGCAGCTCCATGGCAGGTTGGACTGAAGCTTTCTTT. Its protein is CASSSMAGWTEAFF.

Ten or more counts support this clonotype. V usage is TRBV5-1 and J usage is TRBJ2-7; TRBD1 agrees at 10 bases. The V segment lost 4 bases and the J segment 3 bases; nucleotides outside the gene matches: 4. Germline assignment: CDR1 SGHRS and CDR2 YFSETQ. This CDR3 is built from 14 residues. The CDR3 loop reads CASSPGQGIYEQYF. CDR3 nucleotide sequence: TGCGCCAGCAGCCCGGGACAGGGGATCTACGAGCAGTACTTC.

This clonotype came up many times. This rearrangement joins TRBV7-2 to TRBJ2-7; 7 positions match TRBD2. CDR3 length: 14 amino acids. The V and J ends lost 5 bases and 6 bases, in that order; junction bases with no gene match: 10. Germline assignment: CDR1 SGHTA and CDR2 FQGNSA. The CDR3 DNA sequence: TGTGCCAGCAGCAACCTGGGCCGGGGGGTCGAGCAGTACTTC. Translation gives CASSNLGRGVEQYF. Full variable domain (outside the CDR3, taken from reference TRBV7-2 and TRBJ2-7): GAGVSQSPSNKVTEKGKDVELRCDPISGHTALYWYRQSLGQGLEFLIYFQGNSAPDKSGLPSDRFSAERTGGSVSTLTIQRTQQEDSAVYLCASSNLGRGVEQYFGPGTRLTVT.

This clonotype was counted many times. The CDR3 here is CSAREGSYGYTF. The CDR3 DNA reads TGCAGTGCTAGAGAAGGATCCTATGGCTACACCTTC. V usage is TRBV20-1 and J usage is TRBJ1-2, with D uncertain. The germline gives CDR1 DFQATT, CDR2 SNEGSKA (reference sequence). V lost 0 bases to trimming and J lost 4 bases, with 6 bases between them. This CDR3 is built from 12 residues.

This clonotype has ten or more counts. The chain couples TRBV28 to TRBJ2-1; 13 bases line up with TRBD2. Germline assignment: CDR1 MDHEN and CDR2 SYDVKM. CDR3 length: 21 amino acids. J lost 0 bases, V lost 4 bases, and 15 bases had no gene match. The CDR3 DNA reads as TGTGCCAGCAGTTCTCTACTAGCGGGAGGGCCAAGTTTCAGCTCCTACAATGAGCAGTTCTTC. Amino acid sequence: CASSSLLAGGPSFSSYNEQFF.

This clonotype came up many times. This chain uses TRBV7-2 with TRBJ2-5; maybe TRBD2 (5 bases). The CDR3 has 15 residues. The V gene lost 2 bases and the J gene lost 4 bases, with 14 bases spanning the gap. CDR1 is SGHTA, CDR2 FQGNSA, per germline. The CDR3 protein is CASSLSLAGGETQYF. The CDR3 DNA is TGTGCCAGCAGCTTAAGCCTAGCCGGAGGAGAGACCCAGTACTTC.

This clonotype was seen at least ten times. V usage is TRBV5-1 and J usage is TRBJ1-2; unclear D gene. CDR3 length: 14 residues. Trimming pared 0 bases from V and 8 bases from J, leaving 14 bases between. Germline V lookup: CDR1 SGHRS, CDR2 YFSETQ. In DNA form, the CDR3 reads TGCGCCAGCAGCTTGGATCAGGTCTCGGGAGGCTACACCTTC. The encoded protein is CASSLDQVSGGYTF.

In this sample, this clonotype turned up many times. V is TRBV20-1 and J is TRBJ1-2; D not certain. The CDR3 has 15 amino acids. Trimming stripped 4 bases from V and 4 bases from J, with 19 bases between. The germline V gene encodes CDR1 DFQATT and CDR2 SNEGSKA (reference sequence). CDR3 protein: CSAISPGDPVYGYTF. CDR3 DNA: TGCAGTGCTATCAGTCCCGGGGATCCCGTCTATGGCTACACCTTC.

The chain joins TRBV6-6 to TRBJ1-1; no definite D call. V was cut by 3 bases and J by 0 bases, with 11 bases left in between. The CDR3 runs to 15 residues. CDR1 is MNHNY, CDR2 SVGAGI, per germline (reference sequence). The CDR3 spells CASSYSGRVNTEAFF. CDR3 DNA: TGTGCCAGCAGTTATTCGGGAAGGGTGAACACTGAAGCTTTCTTT.

In this sample, this clonotype turned up many times. The chain employs TRBV20-1 and TRBJ2-7, with D perhaps matching TRBD2 (6 bases). Per germline, CDR1 DFQATT and CDR2 SNEGSKA (reference sequence). The CDR3 consists of 13 residues. CDR3 sequence: CSQKVGGPDEQYF. The CDR3 DNA reads TGCAGCCAAAAGGTCGGGGGTCCGGACGAGCAGTACTTC.

Ten or more counts support this clonotype. The rearrangement links TRBV7-9 to TRBJ2-7; D is undetermined. The CDR3 has 14 residues. Trimming shortened V by 4 bases and J by 2 bases, and 12 bases separated the two germline ends. From germline, CDR1 is SEHNR and CDR2 FQNEAQ (reference sequence). CDR3 DNA sequence: TGTGCCAGCAGCTCCTCGACCGTAGCCTACGAGCAGTACTTC. Translating it yields CASSSSTVAYEQYF.

This clonotype was recorded many times. The chain employs TRBV27 and TRBJ2-7, with D tentatively TRBD2 (6 bases). V was pared by 3 bases and J by 5 bases, with 14 bases between. Germline V gene data show CDR1 as MNHEY and CDR2 as SMNVEV (reference sequence). The CDR3 contains 14 residues. The CDR3 region is CASSFGGPANEQYF. In nucleotides, the CDR3 is TGTGCCAGCAGTTTCGGAGGGCCGGCGAACGAGCAGTACTTC.

This clonotype was seen repeatedly, ten times or more. The chain carries TRBV15 and TRBJ2-1; possibly TRBD2 for D (7 bases). The CDR3 spans 15 residues. Germline V gives CDR1 LNHNV, CDR2 YYDKDF (reference sequence). The germline V and J ends were trimmed by 5 bases and 8 bases, with 19 bases remaining between them. The CDR3 sequence: CATSPRGGGVDEQFF. The CDR3 coding sequence is TGTGCCACCAGCCCAAGGGGAGGGGGGGTTGATGAGCAGTTCTTC.

J is TRBJ2-5 and V is TRBV20-1, with TRBD2 matching over 15 bases. V was pared by 6 bases and J by 7 bases, with 6 bases of the junction left unmatched. The CDR3 sequence is 14 residues long. Germline assignment: CDR1 DFQATT and CDR2 SNEGSKA (reference sequence). CDR3 sequence: CSAGLAGGPRTQYF. The CDR3 bases are TGCAGTGCCGGACTAGCGGGGGGGCCCAGGACCCAGTACTTC.

In this sample, this clonotype turned up many times. This chain links TRBV28 with TRBJ2-7, with 7 positions matching TRBD1. Trimming took 5 bases from V and 0 from J; bases not matched to a gene: 7. This CDR3 is 15 amino acids long. Germline V lookup: CDR1 MDHEN, CDR2 SYDVKM. The CDR3 coding sequence is TGTGCCAGCAGTACTCCGGGACAGCCCTCCTACGAGCAGTACTTC. As protein: CASSTPGQPSYEQYF. The full variable domain, in which reference TRBV28 and TRBJ2-7 provide the parts outside the CDR3, is DVKVTQSSRYLVKRTGEKVFLECVQDMDHENMFWYRQDPGLGLRLIYFSYDVKMKEKGDIPEGYSVSREKKERFSLILESASTNQTSMYLCASSTPGQPSYEQYFGPGTRLTVT.

This clonotype has ten or more counts. The chain is built from TRBV18 and TRBJ1-2, with D possibly matching TRBD1 (5 bases). The CDR3 has 15 residues. The V and J ends lost 0 bases and 4 bases respectively, with 12 bases between them. The germline V gene encodes CDR1 KGHSH and CDR2 LQKENI. This chain's CDR3 is CASSPPGEIVYGYTF. The DNA for the CDR3 is TGTGCCAGCTCACCACCGGGGGAAATTGTCTATGGCTACACCTTC.

The sample holds many counts of this clonotype. This sequence joins TRBV5-5 and TRBJ2-1; 10 nucleotides agree with TRBD2. The CDR3 runs 15 residues. Germline trimming cut 3 bases from V and 6 bases from J; bases unmatched to any gene: 6. CDR1 is SGHKS and CDR2 is YYEKEE in the germline V gene (reference sequence). This CDR3 is CASSSLAGVPNEQFF. CDR3 in DNA: TGTGCCAGCAGCTCCCTAGCGGGGGTACCCAATGAGCAGTTCTTC.

In this sample, this clonotype turned up many times. The chain employs TRBV12-3 or TRBV12-4 and TRBJ1-1; 8 bases agree with TRBD1. The CDR3 is 15 residues long. J was trimmed by 0 bases and V by 4 bases; bases with no gene match: 4. The CDR3 region is CASSWDRRMNTEAFF. The CDR3, as DNA: TGTGCCAGCAGTTGGGACAGGAGAATGAACACTGAAGCTTTCTTT.

The V gene is TRBV7-9, the J gene TRBJ2-3; no reliable D call. Germline V gene data show CDR1 as SEHNR and CDR2 as FQNEAQ (reference sequence). The CDR3 is made up of 11 amino acids. V lost 5 bases to trimming and J lost 2 bases, with 2 bases between them. CDR3 sequence: CASSTTDTQYF. The CDR3 nucleotides read TGTGCCAGCAGCACCACAGATACGCAGTATTTT.

This clonotype showed up many times. The chain has TRBV7-2 and TRBJ2-1, with 10 bases matching TRBD2. V shed 3 bases and J 5 bases; nucleotides not matched to a gene: 10. Germline V gene data show CDR1 as SGHTA and CDR2 as FQGNSA. This CDR3 has 17 amino acids. The CDR3 bases are TGTGCCAGCAGCTTCCTGCCGGGACTAGCGAAAGACAATGAGCAGTTCTTC. Its protein product is CASSFLPGLAKDNEQFF.

There are many counts of this clonotype. This chain uses TRBV27 with TRBJ2-1; 7 bases are a match to TRBD2. V gave up 3 bases and J gave up 5 bases; unmatched junction bases: 4. This CDR3 has 14 amino acids. Germline lookup yields CDR1 MNHEY and CDR2 SMNVEV (reference sequence). The CDR3 is CASSLFGRDNEQFF. The DNA for the CDR3 is TGTGCCAGCAGTTTGTTTGGGAGGGACAATGAGCAGTTCTTC.

This clonotype appeared many times. CDR3 in amino acids: CATSRGSRGSSYEQYF. The CDR3 region has the DNA TGTGCCACCAGCAGAGGGTCTCGGGGCTCTTCCTACGAGCAGTACTTC. The chain joins TRBV15 to TRBJ2-7; D may match TRBD1 or TRBD2 (5 bases each). The CDR3 is 16 residues long. Germline CDR1 is LNHNV and CDR2 is YYDKDF (reference sequence). V was shortened by 1 base and J by 1 base, with 14 bases between the two germline ends. The full variable domain, with the rest looked up from reference TRBV15 and TRBJ2-7, is DAMVIQNPRYQVTQFGKPVTLSCSQTLNHNVMYWYQQKSSQAPKLLFHYYDKDFNNEADTPDNFQSRRPNTSFCFLDIRSPGLGDTAMYLCATSRGSRGSSYEQYFGPGTRLTVT.

This clonotype was counted many times. The chain is built from TRBV7-9 and TRBJ2-3; the D gene is possibly TRBD1 (5 bases). The CDR3 length is 17 residues. Per germline, CDR1 SEHNR and CDR2 FQNEAQ (reference sequence). The V end was cut by 4 bases, the J end by 3 bases, with 20 bases between. The CDR3 DNA is TGTGCCAGCAGCTCGCCTCCCGGCAGGGCAAGGACAGATACGCAGTATTTT. It is translated as CASSSPPGRARTDTQYF.

This clonotype showed up many times. V usage is TRBV7-9 and J usage is TRBJ2-5, with 7 bases aligning to TRBD2. From germline, CDR1 is SEHNR and CDR2 FQNEAQ (reference sequence). This CDR3 has 15 residues. Losses at the gene ends were 5 bases for V and 1 base for J; bases not matched to a gene: 7. CDR3 DNA sequence: TGTGCCAGCAGCACCCCGGGGGGTACCCAAGAGACCCAGTACTTC. It yields the protein CASSTPGGTQETQYF.

This clonotype occurred many times. This chain uses TRBV5-5 with TRBJ1-2; the match to TRBD1 covers 9 bases. The CDR3 totals 14 residues. Per germline, CDR1 SGHKS and CDR2 YYEKEE (reference sequence). The V segment lost 2 bases and the J segment 6 bases; nucleotides outside the gene matches: 5. The CDR3 region has the DNA TGTGCCAGCAGCTTATGGACAGGGGTAGATGGCTACACCTTC. Encoded protein: CASSLWTGVDGYTF.

This clonotype was counted many times. The chain carries TRBV10-2 and TRBJ2-3; 8 bases align to TRBD1. Per germline, CDR1 WSHSY and CDR2 SAAADI. V was clipped by 4 bases and J by 4 bases; unmatched bases: 13. This CDR3 has 17 residues. The CDR3 loop reads CASSGSAQGARADTQYF. The CDR3 DNA sequence: TGCGCCAGCAGTGGTAGTGCCCAGGGGGCGCGAGCAGATACGCAGTATTTT.

This clonotype was detected a few times. The chain is built from TRBV7-6 and TRBJ2-5; D uncertain. This CDR3 has 15 amino acids. V lost 0 bases to trimming and J lost 5 bases, with 13 bases between them. Germline CDR1 SGHVS, CDR2 FNYEAQ. DNA for the CDR3: TGTGCCAGCAGCTTAGCGTACACCCCCGGGGAGACCCAGTACTTC. It is translated as CASSLAYTPGETQYF.

The chain links TRBV3-1 to TRBJ2-2; 8 positions match TRBD2. Germline loops: CDR1 LGHDT, CDR2 YNNKEL (reference sequence). The CDR3 contains 16 residues. The junction had 10 bases not matched to a gene; V was cut back by 3 bases and J by 7 bases. The CDR3 is CASSQSPGRAIGELFF. In nucleotides, the CDR3 is TGTGCCAGCAGCCAGTCCCCCGGGAGGGCGATCGGGGAGCTGTTTTTT.

This clonotype occurred many times. This sequence joins TRBV12-3 or TRBV12-4 and TRBJ1-1, with D unresolved. The CDR3 extends over 14 amino acids. Trimming shortened V by 5 bases and J by 4 bases, and 14 bases separated the two germline ends. As DNA, the CDR3 is TGTGCCAGCAGTCCCCCCGGGTATCGCACTGAAGCTTTCTTT. Amino acid sequence: CASSPPGYRTEAFF.

This clonotype occurred many times. The J gene is TRBJ1-5, the V gene TRBV7-9; tentatively, D is TRBD1 (5 bases). The CDR3 has 14 amino acids. Trimming took off 5 bases at V and 5 bases at J, with 13 bases between the two ends. Germline loops: CDR1 SEHNR, CDR2 FQNEAQ (reference sequence). The CDR3 sequence: CASSPGGGHQPQHF. The CDR3 region has the DNA TGTGCCAGCAGCCCGGGGGGTGGCCATCAGCCCCAGCATTTT.

This clonotype was seen ten or more times. The chain links TRBV7-2 to TRBJ2-7; TRBD2 might be the D (5 bases). Germline loops: CDR1 SGHTA, CDR2 FQGNSA. Trimming removed 0 bases at V and 4 bases at J, with 13 bases between. The CDR3 loop spans 15 amino acids. The CDR3 DNA follows: TGTGCCAGCAGCTTAGCGACCGGGGATCAGTACGAGCAGTACTTC. Translating gives CASSLATGDQYEQYF.